This passage covers 17 T cell receptor beta chains from one sample sequenced in a study of blood T cell repertoires in COVID-19. TCRdb's copy holds only in-frame clones and misses some; the assay was immunoSEQ multiplex PCR. This repertoire shows some 300,000 clones, about 87% found once; its top ten account for roughly 1.3%. The sample taken for sequencing was peripheral blood. The receptor set was obtained from a man between 65 and 79 years old with acute or convalescent COVID-19.

CDR3 loop: CASSESEVEEKADTQYF. CDR3 in DNA: TGCGCCAGCAGTGAGTCGGAGGTAGAGGAGAAGGCGGATACGCAGTATTTT. The genes are TRBV10-1 and TRBJ2-3; D might be TRBD2 (5 bases). Germline CDR1 is WNHNN and CDR2 is SYGVQD (reference sequence). The CDR3 has 17 residues. V gave up 0 bases and J gave up 6 bases, with 19 bases separating them.

This chain links TRBV2 with TRBJ2-7; perhaps TRBD2 as D (6 bases). CDR3 size: 13 residues. Germline-derived CDR1 and CDR2 are SNHLY and FYNNEI. Trimming shortened V by 1 base and J by 5 bases, and 9 bases separated the two germline ends. CDR3 DNA: TGTGCCAGCAGTGAAGGGGGGGTGAACGAGCAGTACTTC. Translation: CASSEGGVNEQYF.

This sequence joins TRBV6-4 and TRBJ1-6; TRBD1 agrees at 10 bases. CDR1 MRHNA and CDR2 SNTAGT come from the germline V gene. This CDR3 spans 17 amino acids. V was clipped by 3 bases and J by 4 bases; unmatched bases: 6. The CDR3 is CASSEWGQGNYNSPLHF. The DNA for the CDR3 is TGTGCCAGCAGTGAGTGGGGACAGGGGAATTATAATTCACCCCTCCACTTT.

This clone was seen only once. The same CDR3 arises from other DNA sequences in this sample as well. The chain couples TRBV5-1 to TRBJ2-5; TRBD1 is a possible D gene (6 bases). The CDR3 spans 14 residues. Germline loops: CDR1 SGHRS, CDR2 YFSETQ. Trimming left V 2 bases short and J 5 bases short, with 13 bases between. The CDR3 bases are TGCGCCAGCAGCTTACAGGGCGGAGAGGAGACCCAGTACTTC. Translation gives CASSLQGGEETQYF.

V is TRBV3-1 (or the pseudogene TRBV3-2) and J is TRBJ1-2, with TRBD1 matching over 10 bases. The CDR3 contains 15 residues. Trimming removed 1 base from V and 8 bases from J; junction bases left unmatched: 7. Germline V gene data show CDR1 as LGHDT and CDR2 as YNNKEL (reference sequence). The CDR3 coding sequence is TGTGCCAGCAGCCAAGCTTTCGGACAGGGGGGAGGCTACACCTTC. Protein sequence: CASSQAFGQGGGYTF.

The chain carries TRBV2 and TRBJ1-4; no clear D gene. Germline V gene data show CDR1 as SNHLY and CDR2 as FYNNEI. The length of the CDR3 is 11 residues. V lost 8 bases and J lost 4, with 5 bases in between. The CDR3 reads CASEGNEKLFF. The CDR3 DNA follows: TGTGCCAGCGAGGGTAATGAAAAACTGTTTTTT.

This clone occurred once. This sequence joins TRBV15 and TRBJ2-7; a possible D gene is TRBD1 (5 bases). This CDR3 comprises 18 residues. V shed 0 bases and J shed 7 bases, with 25 bases lying between them. Germline CDR1 is LNHNV and CDR2 is YYDKDF (reference sequence). The CDR3 DNA reads as TGTGCCACCAGCAGAGATTTCGCGACGCGGACAACAAAAGGGGAGCAGTACTTC. Protein: CATSRDFATRTTKGEQYF.

The V gene is TRBV14, the J gene TRBJ1-1; 7 nucleotides line up with TRBD1. Germline CDR1 reads SGHDN; CDR2 reads FVKESK. This CDR3 contains 13 residues. Losses at the gene ends were 4 bases for V and 5 bases for J; bases not matched to a gene: 4. This CDR3 is CASSPQGWTEAFF. The CDR3 nucleotides read TGTGCCAGCAGCCCACAGGGGTGGACTGAAGCTTTCTTT.

This chain joins TRBV7-9 and TRBJ2-1, with no clear D. CDR3 size: 15 residues. From germline, CDR1 is SEHNR and CDR2 FQNEAQ (reference sequence). Trimming cost V 6 bases and J 5 bases, with 17 bases left between them. The CDR3 DNA follows: TGTGCCAGCAGTAATATAGCTCGCTGGAACAATGAGCAGTTCTTC. The encoded protein is CASSNIARWNNEQFF.

V gene TRBV5-4 combines with J gene TRBJ1-2; TRBD1 matches at 11 bases. After removal of 3 bases from V and 1 base from J, the junction contained 5 bases not matched to a gene. CDR3 size: 16 residues. Germline CDR1 reads SGHNT; CDR2 reads YYREEE (reference sequence). The DNA for the CDR3 is TGTGCCAGCAGCTCAGGACAGGGGGCAAGTAACTATGGCTACACCTTC. It encodes CASSSGQGASNYGYTF.

The rearrangement links TRBV4-3 to TRBJ2-5; no clear D. Between the trimmed V and J ends, which lost 3 bases and 4 bases, there was a span of 9 bases. Germline assignment: CDR1 LGHNA and CDR2 YSLEER. The CDR3 length is 13 residues. The DNA of the CDR3 is TGCGCCAGCAGCCAGCGAGGCGCAGAGACCCAGTACTTC. This sequence encodes CASSQRGAETQYF.

V and J are TRBV30 and TRBJ2-1; D is unclear. The germline V and J ends were trimmed by 2 bases and 4 bases, with 9 bases remaining between them. Germline-derived CDR1 and CDR2 are GTSNPN and SVGIG (reference sequence). This CDR3 has 13 residues. CDR3 in amino acids: CAWSTTSYNEQFF. CDR3 bases: TGTGCCTGGAGTACGACAAGTTACAATGAGCAGTTCTTC.

This clone was seen a few times. The chain links TRBV24-1 to TRBJ1-1; the D gene is possibly TRBD1 (5 bases). The CDR3 has 14 amino acids. In germline, CDR1 is KGHDR, CDR2 SFDVKD. The V end lost 9 bases, the J end lost 2 bases, and 15 bases lay between the germline ends. Written as DNA, the CDR3 is TGTGCCACCTCACTCGGGGGAGCAAACACTGAAGCTTTCTTT. It encodes CATSLGGANTEAFF.

This clone appeared a single time. This chain connects TRBV3-1 (or the pseudogene TRBV3-2) to TRBJ1-2, with 10 nucleotides matching TRBD1. CDR1 and CDR2 (germline): LGHDT, YNNKEL (reference sequence). CDR3 length: 18 amino acids. The J segment lost 0 bases and the V segment lost 3 bases, leaving 10 bases of the junction unmatched. CDR3 in DNA: TGTGCCAGCAGCCACCACCGGGACAGGGGCTTAGCTAACTATGGCTACACCTTC. The encoded protein is CASSHHRDRGLANYGYTF.

The count of this clone is one. V and J are TRBV10-3 and TRBJ2-1; 9 bases are a match to TRBD2. In germline, CDR1 is ENHRY, CDR2 SYGVKD. This CDR3 has 19 residues. The V segment lost 0 bases and the J segment 1 base; nucleotides outside the gene matches: 10. The CDR3 coding sequence is TGTGCCATCAGTGAGTCGATGGTATTGCGGGGGGGATCCTACAATGAGCAGTTCTTC. Translation gives CAISESMVLRGGSYNEQFF.

This chain uses TRBV7-2 with TRBJ1-3; 8 positions match TRBD1. Losses at the gene ends were 1 base for V and 0 bases for J; bases not matched to a gene: 8. The germline CDR1 and CDR2 sequences are SGHTA and FQGNSA. This CDR3 comprises 18 residues. CDR3 in DNA: TGTGCCAGCAGCTTAGTCGCAGGGGGCTTCAGCTCTGGAAACACCATATATTTT. As protein: CASSLVAGGFSSGNTIYF.

V is TRBV5-6 and J is TRBJ1-5; 7 bases fit TRBD1. The CDR3 length is 14 residues. J lost 7 bases, V lost 6 bases, and 10 bases had no gene match. Germline CDR1 and CDR2: SGHDT and YYEEEE. Here the CDR3 DNA reads TGTGCCAGCACTCAACAGGGGATGGGACAGCCCCAGCATTTT. This encodes CASTQQGMGQPQHF.